One and the same sample provided the 8 T cell receptor beta chains below, sequenced in a study. TCRdb recomputed calls from the RT-PCR reads with MiXCR, one row per CDR3 protein. The sample yields hundreds of thousands of distinct CDR3 sequences, 14% seen once. Sequenced material: memory CD4+ T cells from blood. The receptors were sampled from a female donor in good health, serving as a healthy control.

This clonotype was observed many times. The chain links TRBV5-6 to TRBJ2-2; possibly TRBD2 for D (6 bases). CDR1 and CDR2 (germline): SGHDT, YYEEEE. V was pared by 4 bases and J by 0 bases, with 10 bases between. The CDR3 consists of 15 residues. In DNA form, the CDR3 reads TGTGCCAGCAGCCGTGGACTAACGAACACCGGGGAGCTGTTTTTT. Amino acids: CASSRGLTNTGELFF.

In its sample, this clonotype was seen a few times. This chain links TRBV6-5 with TRBJ2-1; D call uncertain. The germline V gene encodes CDR1 MNHEY and CDR2 SVGAGI. This CDR3 contains 13 residues. The V end lost 4 bases, the J end lost 11 bases, and 15 bases lay between the germline ends. The CDR3 loop reads CASSFPGAMQQFF. For the CDR3, the DNA is TGTGCCAGCAGTTTCCCAGGTGCAATGCAGCAGTTCTTC.

The J gene is TRBJ1-5, the V gene TRBV7-7; TRBD1 might be the D (5 bases). V dropped 1 base and J dropped 6 bases, with 7 bases sitting between them. CDR3 length equals 13 residues. Germline V gives CDR1 SSHAT, CDR2 FNYEAQ (reference sequence). The chain's CDR3 is CASSLDQGQPQHF. For the CDR3, the DNA is TGTGCCAGCAGCTTAGATCAGGGTCAGCCCCAGCATTTT.

The rearrangement links TRBV20-1 to TRBJ2-3; perhaps TRBD2 as D (5 bases). Per the germline V gene, CDR1 is DFQATT and CDR2 is SNEGSKA (reference sequence). V was pared by 3 bases and J by 1 base, with 11 bases between. The CDR3 extends over 14 amino acids. For the CDR3, the DNA is TGCAGTGCTAGTTGGCGGGCAGGCACAGATACGCAGTATTTT. Translating it yields CSASWRAGTDTQYF.

This chain uses TRBV18 with TRBJ2-7, with D perhaps matching TRBD1 (5 bases). From germline, CDR1 is KGHSH and CDR2 LQKENI. Trimming stripped 0 bases from V and 6 bases from J, with 12 bases between. The CDR3 has 14 residues. The DNA of the CDR3 is TGTGCCAGCTCACCACCCCCTCAGGGAACCGAGCAGTACTTC. Translation: CASSPPPQGTEQYF.

This clonotype has just a few counts. The chain carries TRBV4-2 and TRBJ1-1; no reliable D call. This CDR3 has 14 residues. The V and J ends lost 0 bases and 4 bases respectively, with 9 bases between them. Per germline, CDR1 LGHNA and CDR2 YNFKEQ. CDR3 protein: CASSQEARGTEAFF. The CDR3 nucleotides read TGTGCCAGCAGCCAAGAGGCCCGGGGCACTGAAGCTTTCTTT.

This clonotype was observed many times. The chain uses TRBV4-3 and TRBJ2-7, with 10 bases lining up with TRBD1. The CDR3 runs to 16 residues. Per germline, CDR1 LGHNA and CDR2 YSLEER. V lost 0 bases, J lost 3 bases, and 5 bases stayed unmatched. This CDR3 reads CASSQEVGTGVYEQYF. As DNA, the CDR3 is TGCGCCAGCAGCCAAGAGGTAGGGACAGGGGTCTACGAGCAGTACTTC.

This rearrangement joins TRBV20-1 to TRBJ2-3; possibly TRBD1 for D (6 bases). Germline values: CDR1 DFQATT, CDR2 SNEGSKA (reference sequence). The V gene lost 0 bases and the J gene lost 4 bases, with 14 bases spanning the gap. This CDR3 contains 15 residues. The CDR3 loop reads CSARDVQGTADTQYF. DNA of the CDR3: TGCAGTGCTAGAGATGTACAGGGAACGGCAGATACGCAGTATTTT.